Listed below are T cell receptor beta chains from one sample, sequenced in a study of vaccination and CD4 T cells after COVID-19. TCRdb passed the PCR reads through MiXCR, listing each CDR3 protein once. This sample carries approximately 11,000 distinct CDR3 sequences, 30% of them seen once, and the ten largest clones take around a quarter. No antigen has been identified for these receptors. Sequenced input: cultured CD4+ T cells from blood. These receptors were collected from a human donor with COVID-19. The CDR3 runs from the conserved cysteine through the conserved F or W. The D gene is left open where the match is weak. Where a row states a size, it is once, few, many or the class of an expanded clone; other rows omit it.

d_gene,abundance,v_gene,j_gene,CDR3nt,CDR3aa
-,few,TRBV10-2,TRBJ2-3,TGCGCCAGCAGTAGTGGGGGTTTGAATACGCAGTATTTT,CASSSGGLNTQYF
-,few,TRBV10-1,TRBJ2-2,TGCGCCAGCAGTGATGCCGGCGGGGAGCTGTTTTTT,CASSDAGGELFF
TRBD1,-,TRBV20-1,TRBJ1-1,TGCAGTGCCCCGACAGGGGTAGTAACTGAAGCTTTCTTT,CSAPTGVVTEAFF
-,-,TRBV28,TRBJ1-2,TGTGCCAGCAGTTTTGGAGGGGTGAGCTATGGCTACACCTTC,CASSFGGVSYGYTF
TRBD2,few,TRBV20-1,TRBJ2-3,TGCAGTGCTGCTGTAGCGGGGGGGGGCACAGATACGCAGTATTTT,CSAAVAGGGTDTQYF
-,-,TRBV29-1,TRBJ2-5,TGCAGCACCCCTGGGAGTTGGGATCAAGAGACCCAGTACTTC,CSTPGSWDQETQYF
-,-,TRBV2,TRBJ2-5,TGTGCCAGCAGTGGGAAGAGGACGGAAGAGACCCAGTACTTC,CASSGKRTEETQYF
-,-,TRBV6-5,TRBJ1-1,TGTGCCAGCAGTTACAGGGGCGCCGAAGCTTTCTTT,CASSYRGAEAFF
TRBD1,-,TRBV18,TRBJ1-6,TGTGCCAGCTCACCCGGGACAGACAATTCACCCCTCCACTTT,CASSPGTDNSPLHF
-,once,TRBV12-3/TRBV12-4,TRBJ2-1,TGTGCCAGCAGTTTAGGGTCGGGGCCCCTCGGTGAGCAGTTCTTC,CASSLGSGPLGEQFF
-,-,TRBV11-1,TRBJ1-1,TGTGCCAGCAGCTTCCGAGGGATCGGGTTCACTGAAGCTTTCTTT,CASSFRGIGFTEAFF
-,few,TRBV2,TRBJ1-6,TGTGCCAGCAGTGAAGCCCGGGGGTCACCCCTCCACTTT,CASSEARGSPLHF
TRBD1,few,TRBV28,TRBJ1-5,TGTGCCAGCAGCAGGAGGACAGGGGATCGACAGCCCCAGCATTTT,CASSRRTGDRQPQHF
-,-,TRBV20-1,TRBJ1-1,TGCAGTGCTAGTTCTCCGAAGGCGGGTAACACTGAAGCTTTCTTT,CSASSPKAGNTEAFF
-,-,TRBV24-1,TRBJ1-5,TGTGCCACCAGTGATCCCCGCCGGTCTAAGCATTTT,CATSDPRRSKHF
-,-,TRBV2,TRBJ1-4,TGTGCCAGCAGCCTCAGTTGGGGTGGGGATGAAAAACTGTTTTTT,CASSLSWGGDEKLFF
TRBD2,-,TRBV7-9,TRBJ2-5,TGTGCCAGCAGTCCCACCGCCCTAGCGGGGGGGGAGACCCAGTACTTC,CASSPTALAGGETQYF
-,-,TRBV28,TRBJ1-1,TGTGCGGGGGGCGCCCGGACTGAAGCTTTCTTT,CAGGARTEAFF
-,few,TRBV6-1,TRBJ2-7,TGTGCCAGCAGGCCCGTCCCGATTGGGGTAACGAATGCGCAGTACTTC,CASRPVPIGVTNAQYF
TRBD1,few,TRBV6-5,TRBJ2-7,TGTGCCAGCAGTTACTCGGGACAGGTGGGGAACGAGCAGTACTTC,CASSYSGQVGNEQYF
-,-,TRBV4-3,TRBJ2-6,TGCGCCAGCAGCCTCGGGGGACCCTCAGAATCTGGGGCCAACGTCCTGACTTTC,CASSLGGPSESGANVLTF
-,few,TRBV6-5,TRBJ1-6,TGTGCCAGCAGTCACTCCTCGGACAAGGCCGTCTATAATTCACCCCTCCACTTT,CASSHSSDKAVYNSPLHF
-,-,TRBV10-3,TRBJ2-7,TGTGCCATCAGGAATCCTCAGGGAAGCGAGCAGTACTTC,CAIRNPQGSEQYF
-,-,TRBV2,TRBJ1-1,TGTGCCAGCATTCCCAGGGAGCTGAACACTGAAGCTTTCTTT,CASIPRELNTEAFF
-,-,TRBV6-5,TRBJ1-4,TGTGCCAGCAGTTACCAGGGTTCTTCAGAAAAACTGTTTTTT,CASSYQGSSEKLFF
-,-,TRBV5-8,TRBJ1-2,TGTGCCAGCAGCTGGGCTCGCCAGGGGTTTTTTAACTATGGCTACACCTTC,CASSWARQGFFNYGYTF
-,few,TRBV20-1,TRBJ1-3,TGCAGTGCCGGGAGGGACGCTGGAGGCACCATATATTTT,CSAGRDAGGTIYF
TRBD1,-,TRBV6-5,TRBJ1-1,TGTGCCAGCAGTTCCCCTAGGACAGGGAAGAACACTGAAGCTTTCTTT,CASSSPRTGKNTEAFF
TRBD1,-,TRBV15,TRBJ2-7,TGTGCCACCAGCAGAGATTATCCGGGACAGAACTACGAGCAGTACTTC,CATSRDYPGQNYEQYF
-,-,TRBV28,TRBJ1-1,TGTGCCAGCATTGTACGAGAAATGGCTTTCTTT,CASIVREMAFF
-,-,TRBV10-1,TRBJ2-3,TGCGCCAGCAGTGAGACAGGGCGAGATACGCAGTATTTT,CASSETGRDTQYF
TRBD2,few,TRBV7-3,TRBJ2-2,TGTGCCAGCAGCTCTAGCGGGGGACCTTCTGTCGGGGAGCTGTTTTTT,CASSSSGGPSVGELFF
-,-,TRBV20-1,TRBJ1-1,TGCAGTGCTAGCTCATTTAGAGTCTCGGTAATTGAAGCTTTCTTT,CSASSFRVSVIEAFF
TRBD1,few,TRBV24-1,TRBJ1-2,TGTGCCACCAGGGGGACAGGTTCGGACTATGGCTACACCTTC,CATRGTGSDYGYTF
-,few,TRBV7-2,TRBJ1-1,TGTGCCAGCAGCTTAGCGGGGGGCGCTGAAGCTTTCTTT,CASSLAGGAEAFF
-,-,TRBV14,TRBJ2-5,TGTGCCAGCAGCCAAATAGGGACCCAGTACTTC,CASSQIGTQYF
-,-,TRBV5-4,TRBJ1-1,TGTGCCAGCAGCTCGACCGGGACACAAGAAGCTTTCTTT,CASSSTGTQEAFF
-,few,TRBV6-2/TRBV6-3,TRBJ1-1,TGTGCCAGCAGTTACCGAAGTGAGCGGGCTTTCTTT,CASSYRSERAFF
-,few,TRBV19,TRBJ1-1,TGTGCCAGTAAGCGCGGGGTACAAACTGAAGCTTTCTTT,CASKRGVQTEAFF
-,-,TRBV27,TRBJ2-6,TGTGCCAGCAGTTTAGACTTCTCTGGGGCCAACGTCCTGACTTTC,CASSLDFSGANVLTF
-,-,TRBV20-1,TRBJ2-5,TGCAGTGCTAGTTTTCAGGGAAAAGAGACCCAGTACTTC,CSASFQGKETQYF
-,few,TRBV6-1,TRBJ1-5,TGTGCCAGCACCACGGGAAATCAGCCCCAGCATTTT,CASTTGNQPQHF
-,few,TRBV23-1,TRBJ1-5,TGCGCCAGCAGTCTCCTAGGACTGACGCCAAGCAATCAGCCCCAGCATTTT,CASSLLGLTPSNQPQHF
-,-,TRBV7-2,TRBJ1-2,TGTGCCAGCAGCTTAGACAGAGACTATGGCTACACCTTC,CASSLDRDYGYTF
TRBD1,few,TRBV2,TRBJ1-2,TGTGCCAGCAGTTCCCCGGGACAGGGGGCAGGAGGCTACACCTTC,CASSSPGQGAGGYTF
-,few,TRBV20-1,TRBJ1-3,TGCAGTGCTAGCCCTCTCCCGGGACATACCGGAGGCGTTCGGGACACCATATATTTT,CSASPLPGHTGGVRDTIYF
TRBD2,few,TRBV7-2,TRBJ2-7,TGTGCCAGCAGCTTAGGGAAAGGGACTAGCGGGAATGGCGAGCAGTACTTC,CASSLGKGTSGNGEQYF
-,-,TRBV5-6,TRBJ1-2,TGTGCCAGCAGCTTGTTAGAGTTCCTTGGTTTATATGGCTACACCTTC,CASSLLEFLGLYGYTF
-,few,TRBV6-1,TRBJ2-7,TGTGCCAGCAGTAGGGTGCCCACTCCCTCCTACGAGCAGTACTTC,CASSRVPTPSYEQYF
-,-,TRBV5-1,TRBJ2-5,TGCGCCAGCAGCTTGGGGCCTGGAGGAAGTGGAGAGACCCAGTACTTC,CASSLGPGGSGETQYF
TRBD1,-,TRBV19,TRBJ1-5,TGTGCCAGCTACCAAACAGGGGGCGCTGAGCAGCCCCAGCATTTT,CASYQTGGAEQPQHF
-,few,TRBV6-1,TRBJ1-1,TGTGCCAGCAGTCGGGATTTTATGAACACTGAAGCTTTCTTT,CASSRDFMNTEAFF